The 32 T cell receptor beta chains below were found in one sample sequenced in a study of T cell responses to AZD1222 COVID-19 vaccine. The protocol was immunoSEQ multiplex PCR, while the TCRdb copy is restricted to in-frame clones and leaves out a portion. Here the sample spans 130,000 to 150,000 clones, just under 95% being singletons. Source: peripheral blood, taken after recovery from COVID-19. These receptors were collected from an adult who had recovered from COVID-19.

The chain couples TRBV27 to TRBJ1-1, with D unclear. Deletions cut 7 bases from V and 1 base from J, with 13 bases between. The CDR3 runs 14 residues. Germline values: CDR1 MNHEY, CDR2 SMNVEV (reference sequence). DNA of the CDR3: TGTGCCAGCACATCGGGAGCGACGAACACTGAAGCTTTCTTT. Encoded protein: CASTSGATNTEAFF.

The rearrangement joins TRBV28 to TRBJ2-7; possible D gene TRBD1, 6 bases. V gave up 5 bases and J gave up 0 bases, with 17 bases separating them. Germline V gene data show CDR1 as MDHEN and CDR2 as SYDVKM. The CDR3 has 16 residues. CDR3 loop: CASSTPGHTSSYEQYF. The CDR3 coding sequence is TGTGCCAGCAGTACCCCGGGACACACAAGCTCCTACGAGCAGTACTTC.

V is TRBV6-5 and J is TRBJ1-6; D is perhaps TRBD1 (5 bases). The ends were cut back, 6 bases at V and 7 bases at J, with 16 bases in the middle. Per germline, CDR1 MNHEY and CDR2 SVGAGI. The CDR3 is made up of 15 amino acids. The CDR3 is CASSPTGQGNSPLHF. In DNA, the CDR3 is TGTGCCAGCAGCCCCACGGGGCAGGGAAATTCACCCCTCCACTTT.

V is TRBV3-1 (or the pseudogene TRBV3-2) and J is TRBJ2-1; 9 bases fit TRBD2. The CDR3 is 18 residues long. Germline V lookup: CDR1 LGHDT, CDR2 YNNKEL (reference sequence). V lost 1 base and J lost 6; bases outside the gene matches: 13. The CDR3 protein is CASSQGGSGRANANEQFF. CDR3 bases: TGTGCCAGCAGCCAAGGGGGTAGCGGGAGAGCTAATGCCAATGAGCAGTTCTTC.

The chain recombines TRBV28 with TRBJ1-2; D is uncertain. CDR3 length equals 13 residues. CDR1 is MDHEN, CDR2 SYDVKM, per germline. The germline V and J ends were trimmed by 8 bases and 5 bases, with 15 bases remaining between them. DNA for the CDR3: TGTGCCAGCCGCGGGGAGGGTTATTATGGCTACACCTTC. The encoded protein is CASRGEGYYGYTF.

The chain links TRBV27 to TRBJ1-2, with D tentatively TRBD1 (6 bases). The V end lost 5 bases, the J end lost 4 bases, and 14 bases lay between the germline ends. CDR1 and CDR2 (germline): MNHEY, SMNVEV (reference sequence). This CDR3 has 14 residues. The CDR3 nucleotides read TGTGCCAGCAGTCAAAACAGGGACTCCTATGGCTACACCTTC. Its translation is CASSQNRDSYGYTF.

The chain combines TRBV6-2 or TRBV6-3 with TRBJ2-4; 10 bases are shared with TRBD2. This CDR3 spans 12 amino acids. Trimming took 6 bases from V and 10 from J; bases not matched to a gene: 3. Looked up from germline, CDR1 is MNHEY and CDR2 is SVGEGT. The CDR3: CASSGLAVIQYF. The CDR3 region has the DNA TGTGCCAGCAGCGGACTAGCGGTTATTCAGTACTTC.

This clone was recorded once. The chain couples TRBV28 to TRBJ1-1; TRBD1 might be the D (5 bases). The CDR3 runs to 17 residues. V lost 8 bases, J lost 1 base, and 23 bases lay in between. The germline CDR1 and CDR2 sequences are MDHEN and SYDVKM. The CDR3 DNA reads as TGTGCCAGCGTTAACCTCTCCGGGGCAACAAGGAACACTGAAGCTTTCTTT. It is translated as CASVNLSGATRNTEAFF.

V and J are TRBV5-4 and TRBJ2-5; 9 bases map to TRBD2. There are 18 residues in the CDR3. Unmatched junction bases numbered 10, after V lost 0 bases and J lost 1 base. CDR1 and CDR2 from the germline V gene are SGHNT and YYREEE (reference sequence). The CDR3 nucleotides are TGTGCCAGCAGCTTGGTGGGGTACGGTAGCGGGAGCCAAGAGACCCAGTACTTC. Protein: CASSLVGYGSGSQETQYF.

The J gene is TRBJ2-3, the V gene TRBV6-5, with TRBD2 as a possible D gene (6 bases). The length of the CDR3 is 14 residues. The germline V gene encodes CDR1 MNHEY and CDR2 SVGAGI. Trimming left V 5 bases short and J 2 bases short, with 11 bases between. The CDR3 spells CASSPSVYTDTQYF. The DNA for the CDR3 is TGTGCCAGCAGTCCTAGCGTTTACACAGATACGCAGTATTTT.

The CDR3 bases are TGTGCCAGCAGTGGGTCAACTGAAGCTTTCTTT. It encodes CASSGSTEAFF. The rearrangement joins TRBV25-1 to TRBJ1-1, with D unclear. CDR1 and CDR2 from the germline V gene are MGHDK and SYGVNS. Trimming left V 4 bases short and J 5 bases short, with 5 bases between. This CDR3 region has 11 residues.

The chain combines TRBV6-1 with TRBJ1-5; 8 nucleotides align to TRBD1. V shed 2 bases and J 0 bases; nucleotides not matched to a gene: 3. CDR1 MNHNS and CDR2 SASEGT come from the germline V gene. This CDR3 region has 16 residues. CDR3 region: CASSEPTGDSNQPQHF. For the CDR3, the DNA is TGTGCCAGCAGTGAACCGACAGGGGATAGCAATCAGCCCCAGCATTTT.

The V call is TRBV18, the J call TRBJ2-3; D is perhaps TRBD1 (6 bases). From germline, CDR1 is KGHSH and CDR2 LQKENI. This CDR3 has 15 residues. V lost 2 bases to trimming and J lost 2 bases, with 11 bases between them. The DNA for the CDR3 is TGTGCCAGCTCACCAAAGGACAGTTACACAGATACGCAGTATTTT. This encodes CASSPKDSYTDTQYF.

In DNA form, the CDR3 reads TGTGCCAGTACCCCCCCGACAGGGGATCTCTCTGGAAACACCATATATTTT. Protein: CASTPPTGDLSGNTIYF. This rearrangement joins TRBV19 to TRBJ1-3; 8 bases match TRBD1. CDR1 is LNHDA and CDR2 is SQIVND in the germline V gene (reference sequence). The CDR3 sequence is 17 residues long. J gave up 0 bases and V 7 bases, and 11 bases lay outside the gene matches.

The chain links TRBV19 to TRBJ2-2, with 8 positions matching TRBD1. This CDR3 is built from 17 residues. CDR1 LNHDA and CDR2 SQIVND come from the germline V gene (reference sequence). The V segment lost 6 bases and the J segment 2 bases; nucleotides outside the gene matches: 11. In nucleotides, the CDR3 is TGTGCCAGTAGGGGATACCCCGGGACAGGTAACACCGGGGAGCTGTTTTTT. This encodes CASRGYPGTGNTGELFF.

The gene calls are TRBV7-9 and TRBJ1-4; D is unclear. V gave up 3 bases and J gave up 8 bases, with 7 bases separating them. The germline CDR1 and CDR2 sequences are SEHNR and FQNEAQ (reference sequence). The CDR3 spans 12 residues. In DNA, the CDR3 is TGTGCCAGCAGCTTCCAGAGGGAAAAACTGTTTTTT. This sequence encodes CASSFQREKLFF.

The chain joins TRBV7-9 to TRBJ1-1; D call uncertain. In germline, CDR1 is SEHNR, CDR2 FQNEAQ (reference sequence). The CDR3 consists of 15 residues. Trimming took 2 bases from V and 2 from J, leaving 12 bases between them. The CDR3 nucleotides are TGTGCCAGCAGCTTACTATCCGGAGCAAACACTGAAGCTTTCTTT. Translation: CASSLLSGANTEAFF.

The chain couples TRBV7-9 to TRBJ1-1; possibly TRBD1 for D (6 bases). V shed 5 bases and J shed 3 bases, with 16 bases lying between them. This CDR3 is 15 amino acids long. CDR1 and CDR2 from the germline V gene are SEHNR and FQNEAQ (reference sequence). CDR3 loop: CASSPRQALDTEAFF. The CDR3 DNA sequence: TGTGCCAGCAGCCCCAGACAGGCCCTGGACACTGAAGCTTTCTTT.

In its sample, this clone was seen a few times. V is TRBV5-4 and J is TRBJ1-1; weak D call: TRBD1 (5 bases). V lost 2 bases to trimming and J lost 1 base, with 21 bases between them. Germline CDR1 SGHNT, CDR2 YYREEE (reference sequence). This CDR3 has 18 residues. CDR3 amino acids: CASSFGISGTARNTEAFF. In DNA, the CDR3 is TGTGCCAGCAGCTTCGGAATTTCAGGGACCGCTCGGAACACTGAAGCTTTCTTT.

This chain uses TRBV3-1 (or the pseudogene TRBV3-2) with TRBJ1-4; a possible D gene is TRBD1 (6 bases). Germline-derived CDR1 and CDR2 are LGHDT and YNNKEL (reference sequence). V was pared by 3 bases and J by 7 bases, with 9 bases between. This CDR3 region has 13 residues. CDR3 sequence (DNA): TGTGCCAGCAGCCAGGGGGCAGGTGAAAAACTGTTTTTT. Protein sequence: CASSQGAGEKLFF.

The chain has TRBV19 and TRBJ2-3; D may correspond to TRBD1 or TRBD2 (7 bases each). Per the germline V gene, CDR1 is LNHDA and CDR2 is SQIVND (reference sequence). The V end lost 5 bases, the J end lost 0 bases, and 12 bases lay between the germline ends. This CDR3 is 15 amino acids long. CDR3 sequence reads: CASSQGGLSTDTQYF. CDR3 DNA sequence: TGTGCCAGTAGTCAGGGGGGGCTTAGCACAGATACGCAGTATTTT.

This chain's CDR3 is CASSNPRRLASKASNTGELFF. In DNA form, the CDR3 reads TGTGCCAGCAGCAACCCCCGTCGGCTAGCTTCTAAGGCCTCGAACACCGGGGAGCTGTTTTTT. The chain employs TRBV28 and TRBJ2-2, with D tentatively TRBD2 (5 bases). There are 21 residues in the CDR3. Trimming took 6 bases from V and 0 from J, leaving 29 bases between them. Per germline, CDR1 MDHEN and CDR2 SYDVKM.

The chain is built from TRBV19 and TRBJ2-5; TRBD1 might be the D (7 bases). V was pared by 5 bases and J by 3 bases, with 22 bases between. Germline values: CDR1 LNHDA, CDR2 SQIVND (reference sequence). This CDR3 spans 17 amino acids. CDR3 sequence (DNA): TGTGCCAGTAGTCCTTGGACAGGTAGGGAGGAGGAAGAGACCCAGTACTTC. Protein sequence: CASSPWTGREEEETQYF.

V and J are TRBV29-1 and TRBJ2-2; D ambiguous. The CDR3 is made up of 14 amino acids. V gave up 7 bases and J gave up 0 bases, with 12 bases separating them. The germline V gene encodes CDR1 SQVTM and CDR2 ANQGSEA. In nucleotides, the CDR3 is TGCAGCGCTTGGTCTATTGCGAACACCGGGGAGCTGTTTTTT. It yields the protein CSAWSIANTGELFF.

The chain combines TRBV9 with TRBJ2-1; TRBD2 aligns across 8 bases. J lost 5 bases, V lost 3 bases, and 7 bases had no gene match. This CDR3 is built from 15 residues. Germline loops: CDR1 SGDLS, CDR2 YYNGEE. The CDR3 here is CASSGLAGGNNEQFF. DNA of the CDR3: TGTGCCAGCAGCGGCCTAGCGGGTGGAAACAATGAGCAGTTCTTC.

A single count supports this clone. The rearrangement joins TRBV30 to TRBJ2-7; D is uncertain. The CDR3 has 13 amino acids. Trimming cost V 5 bases and J 3 bases, with 14 bases left between them. Germline loops: CDR1 GTSNPN, CDR2 SVGIG (reference sequence). The CDR3 nucleotides read TGTGCCTGGGACAAGAGGATGAACTACGAGCAGTACTTC. It encodes CAWDKRMNYEQYF.

V usage is TRBV19 and J usage is TRBJ2-1; D gene unclear. V lost 0 bases, J lost 6 bases, and 6 bases lay in between. The CDR3 consists of 13 residues. Germline values: CDR1 LNHDA, CDR2 SQIVND (reference sequence). CDR3 bases: TGTGCCAGTAGTATAGATCTGAGCAATGAGCAGTTCTTC. This translates into CASSIDLSNEQFF.

V and J are TRBV11-1 and TRBJ1-1; 7 bases are a match to TRBD1. Germline V CDR1 and CDR2: SGHAT, FQDESV (reference sequence). V shed 5 bases and J 0 bases; nucleotides not matched to a gene: 6. The CDR3 is 15 amino acids. The CDR3 reads CASSPQGGMNTEAFF. The CDR3 DNA reads TGTGCCAGCAGCCCGCAGGGGGGGATGAACACTGAAGCTTTCTTT.

The chain carries TRBV11-2 and TRBJ2-7; 9 bases agree with TRBD2. The germline gives CDR1 SGHAT, CDR2 FQNNGV. V lost 5 bases and J lost 0; bases outside the gene matches: 14. The CDR3 loop spans 18 amino acids. CDR3 bases: TGTGCCAGCAGCCAAGGGCGGGGGACTAGCTCTTCCTCCTACGAGCAGTACTTC. Translation gives CASSQGRGTSSSSYEQYF.

The V and J genes are TRBV3-1 (or the pseudogene TRBV3-2) and TRBJ1-3; no firm D call. Between the trimmed V and J ends, which lost 2 bases and 6 bases, there was a span of 14 bases. This CDR3 has 15 amino acids. The germline gives CDR1 LGHDT, CDR2 YNNKEL (reference sequence). CDR3 DNA sequence: TGTGCCAGCAGCCAACCCCCTGCCCGCACAAACACCATATATTTT. As protein: CASSQPPARTNTIYF.

V and J are TRBV6-5 and TRBJ1-2; a weak D match, TRBD1 (5 bases). V was cut by 6 bases and J by 5 bases, with 7 bases left in between. CDR3 size: 11 residues. CDR1 and CDR2 from the germline V gene are MNHEY and SVGAGI. In nucleotides, the CDR3 is TGTGCCAGCAGCCCAGGGTATGGCTACACCTTC. Amino acids: CASSPGYGYTF.

The V call is TRBV7-9, the J call TRBJ2-1; 7 bases agree with TRBD2. CDR3 size: 14 residues. Trimming at V came to 4 bases and at J to 4 bases, leaving 4 bases not matched to a gene. Germline CDR1 and CDR2: SEHNR and FQNEAQ (reference sequence). This CDR3 reads CASSSSGTYNEQFF. Here the CDR3 DNA reads TGTGCCAGCAGCTCTAGCGGAACTTACAATGAGCAGTTCTTC.